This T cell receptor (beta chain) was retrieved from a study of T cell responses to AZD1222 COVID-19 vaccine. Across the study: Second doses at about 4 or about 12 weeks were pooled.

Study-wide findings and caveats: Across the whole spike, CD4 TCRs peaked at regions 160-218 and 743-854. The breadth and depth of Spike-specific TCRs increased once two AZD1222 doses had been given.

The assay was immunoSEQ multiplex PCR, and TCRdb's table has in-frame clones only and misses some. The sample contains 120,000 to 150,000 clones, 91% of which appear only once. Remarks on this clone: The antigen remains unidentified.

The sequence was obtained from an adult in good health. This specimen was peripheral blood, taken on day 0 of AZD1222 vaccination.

CDR3 DNA sequence: TGTGCCAGCAGTTCGACCCTTTATCAGCCCCAGCATTTT. Its protein is CASSSTLYQPQHF. The chain employs TRBV6-6 and TRBJ1-5; no reliable D call. CDR1 and CDR2 from the germline V gene are MNHNY and SVGAGI (reference sequence). The CDR3 covers 13 residues. V dropped 4 bases and J dropped 5 bases, with 9 bases sitting between them.